One and the same sample provided the 3 T cell receptor beta chains below, sequenced in a study of blood T cell repertoires in COVID-19. TCRdb keeps only in-frame clones here, not all; method: immunoSEQ multiplex PCR. The data hold around 230,000 clones, with roughly nine tenths observed a single time. The specimen sequenced was PBMCs or T cells enriched from blood (not recorded which). The source is a woman in her 30s who had recovered from COVID-19.

The genes are TRBV11-2 and TRBJ2-3; 9 positions match TRBD2. Trimming at V came to 5 bases and at J to 6 bases, leaving 9 bases not matched to a gene. Germline CDR1 reads SGHAT; CDR2 reads FQNNGV. CDR3 size: 15 residues. The CDR3 is CASSLGAGGPDTQYF. In DNA form, the CDR3 reads TGTGCCAGCAGCCTAGGGGCGGGGGGGCCCGATACGCAGTATTTT.

The CDR3 protein is CASSQEAGTRDNEQFF. CDR3 nucleotide sequence: TGTGCCAGCAGCCAAGAAGCCGGGACTAGAGACAATGAGCAGTTCTTC. This sequence joins TRBV3-1 (or the pseudogene TRBV3-2) and TRBJ2-1; 8 bases map to TRBD2. The V and J ends lost 0 bases and 5 bases, in that order; junction bases with no gene match: 6. CDR1 and CDR2 from the germline V gene are LGHDT and YNNKEL (reference sequence). CDR3 length: 16 residues.

The chain couples TRBV4-2 to TRBJ1-5; tentative D call: TRBD1 (5 bases). V was cut by 0 bases and J by 6 bases, with 12 bases left in between. The CDR3 has 15 amino acids. Germline V gene lookup returns CDR1 LGHNA and CDR2 YNFKEQ. The CDR3 reads CASSQEFRASQPQHF. The CDR3 region has the DNA TGTGCCAGCAGCCAAGAATTCAGGGCATCTCAGCCCCAGCATTTT.